This T cell receptor beta chain appears in the sequencing data of a study of blood T cell repertoires in COVID-19. Profiling relied on immunoSEQ multiplex PCR, and the TCRdb table lists in-frame clones only, not all of them. The table lists 65,000 to 80,000 clones, 80% to 90% of them singletons. V was trimmed by 5 bases and J by 9 bases, leaving 20 bases between them. The V gene's germline CDR1 is SEHNR and CDR2 FQNEAQ (reference sequence). The length of the CDR3 is 16 residues. The clonotype originates from a man aged 50-60 years with active COVID-19. This rearrangement joins TRBV7-9 to TRBJ1-6; a weak D match, TRBD1 (6 bases). Sequenced input: peripheral blood. CDR3 amino acids: CASSQVSGGPSSPLHF. CDR3 nucleotides: TGTGCCAGCAGCCAAGTTAGCGGGGGCCCTAGTTCACCCCTCCACTTT.